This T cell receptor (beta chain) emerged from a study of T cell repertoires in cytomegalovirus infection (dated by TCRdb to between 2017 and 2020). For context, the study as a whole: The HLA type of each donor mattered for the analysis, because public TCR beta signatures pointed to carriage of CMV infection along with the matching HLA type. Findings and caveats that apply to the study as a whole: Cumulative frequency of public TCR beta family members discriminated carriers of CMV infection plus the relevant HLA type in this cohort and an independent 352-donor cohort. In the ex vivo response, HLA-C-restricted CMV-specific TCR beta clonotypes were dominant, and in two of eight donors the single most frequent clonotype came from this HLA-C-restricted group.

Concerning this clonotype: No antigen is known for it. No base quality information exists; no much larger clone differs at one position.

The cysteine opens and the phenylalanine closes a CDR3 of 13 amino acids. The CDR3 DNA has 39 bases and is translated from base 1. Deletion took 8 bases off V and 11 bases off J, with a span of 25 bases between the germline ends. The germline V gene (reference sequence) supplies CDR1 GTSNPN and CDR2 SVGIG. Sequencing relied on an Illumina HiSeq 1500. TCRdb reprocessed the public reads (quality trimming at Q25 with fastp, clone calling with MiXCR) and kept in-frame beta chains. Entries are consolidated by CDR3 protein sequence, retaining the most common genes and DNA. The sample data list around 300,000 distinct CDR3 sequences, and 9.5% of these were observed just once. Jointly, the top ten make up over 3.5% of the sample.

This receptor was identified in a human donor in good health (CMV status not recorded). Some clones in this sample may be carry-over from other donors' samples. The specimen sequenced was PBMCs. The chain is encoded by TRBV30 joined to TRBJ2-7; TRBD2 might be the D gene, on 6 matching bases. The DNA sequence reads TGTGCCCATACCTCCGGGACTTCCCTCCCCGAGTACTTC. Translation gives CAHTSGTSLPEYF.